This T cell receptor (beta chain) was captured in a study of blood T cell repertoires in COVID-19. This clone was seen a single time. CDR1 is LNHDA and CDR2 is SQIVND in the germline V gene (reference sequence). The CDR3 loop spans 14 amino acids. With 6 bases removed from V and 4 bases from J, the gap between germline ends came to 12 bases. Clones were sequenced by immunoSEQ multiplex PCR, and TCRdb holds only the in-frame ones, with some missing. The sample comprises 75,000 to 85,000 clones, about nine tenths of which are singletons, and approximately 45% rests with the top ten. The TCR was taken from a human donor in a cohort sampled during active COVID-19. The sequencing sample was made of peripheral blood. The chain couples TRBV19 to TRBJ1-4, with a tentative D call TRBD1 (5 bases). CDR3 loop: CASSLNRYNEKLFF. CDR3 DNA: TGTGCCAGTAGCCTTAACAGGTATAATGAAAAACTGTTTTTT.